Listed below are T cell receptor beta chains from one sample, sequenced in a study of cytomegalovirus exposure and HLA in healthy donors. Produced via immunoSEQ multiplex PCR; TCRdb's table is partial and in-frame only. The repertoire has 150,000 to 200,000 clones, 77% of them found once; the top ten carry over 2%. The sequenced sample was PBMCs. The receptor set was obtained from a woman aged 40-49 years in good health and CMV-seropositive. Both conserved end residues are part of each CDR3. D genes are given only for firm matches. Not every row has a clone size; where given, it reads once, few, many or a size class.

j_call v_call clone_size d_call cdr3_nt cdr3_aa
TRBJ1-1 TRBV5-1 NA TRBD1 TGCGCCAGCAGCTCACAGGGGGCGAACACTGAAGCTTTCTTT CASSSQGANTEAFF
TRBJ1-1 TRBV19 NA NA TGTGCCAGTAGTGTGTTCTCAGGGCCGAACACTGAAGCTTTCTTT CASSVFSGPNTEAFF
TRBJ1-2 TRBV2 NA NA TGTGCCAGCAGGGCCTCCCAGATTCTTAACTATGGCTACACCTTC CASRASQILNYGYTF
TRBJ2-3 TRBV19 NA NA TGTGCCAGTAAGATGGCGGAAATCACAGATACGCAGTATTTT CASKMAEITDTQYF
TRBJ2-5 TRBV7-2 NA TRBD2 TGTGCCAGCATGACGACTAGCGGGGGGCCGGGGGCCCAGTACTTC CASMTTSGGPGAQYF
TRBJ1-5 TRBV4-1 NA NA TGCGCCAGCAGCCAAGATTTTCCGGGGGTAGGCAATCAGCCCCAGCATTTT CASSQDFPGVGNQPQHF
TRBJ2-3 TRBV9 NA TRBD2 TGTGCCAGCAGCGTAGGAATTAGCGGGGGGGCAGATACGCAGTATTTT CASSVGISGGADTQYF
TRBJ1-5 TRBV27 NA NA TGTGCCAGCAGTCCGCGGAGAGGTGAGCCCCAGCATTTT CASSPRRGEPQHF
TRBJ1-3 TRBV5-5 NA NA TGTGCCAGCCACGGGGATGGAAACACCATATATTTT CASHGDGNTIYF
TRBJ1-4 TRBV7-2 NA TRBD1 TGTGCCAGCAGCCGAGACAGGGCCACTGAAAAACTGTTTTTT CASSRDRATEKLFF
TRBJ2-7 TRBV29-1 once TRBD1 TGCAGCGTGGGACAGGGCAACTCCTACGAGCAGTACTTC CSVGQGNSYEQYF
TRBJ2-7 TRBV6-5 NA NA TGTGCCAGCACCAGGGGCAGGTACGAGCAGTACTTC CASTRGRYEQYF
TRBJ2-7 TRBV5-6 once TRBD2 TGTGCCAGCAGCTCACTAGCGGGAGTAGGTTTTCAGTACTTC CASSSLAGVGFQYF
TRBJ2-1 TRBV19 NA TRBD2 TGTGCCAGTAGTAACACCGGGACTAGCGGGAGCAATGAGCAGTTCTTC CASSNTGTSGSNEQFF
TRBJ2-3 TRBV30 NA TRBD1 TGTGCCTGGAGTACCTGGGACAGGGGAACAGATACGCAGTATTTT CAWSTWDRGTDTQYF
TRBJ2-1 TRBV4-3 once TRBD2 TGCGCCAGCAGCCCAAGGAGGGCGGGAGGGAATGAGCAGTTCTTC CASSPRRAGGNEQFF
TRBJ1-1 TRBV5-1 NA TRBD1 TGCGCCAGCATACCGGACAGGGGGACTGAAGCTTTCTTT CASIPDRGTEAFF
TRBJ1-1 TRBV18 NA TRBD1 TGTGCCAGCTCGGATCGCGAGGGGGCGCGTCCGAACACTGAAGCTTTCTTT CASSDREGARPNTEAFF
TRBJ2-1 TRBV19 NA TRBD2 TGTGCCAGTAGCACTAGCGAGAGCTCCTACAATGAGCAGTTCTTC CASSTSESSYNEQFF
TRBJ1-1 TRBV5-4 few NA TGTGCCAGCAGCCAAGATGCCGGAGGGGCCACTGAAGCTTTCTTT CASSQDAGGATEAFF
TRBJ1-4 TRBV4-3 once TRBD1 TGCGCCAGCAGCGATCTTGGGACAGGGGTCGAAAAACTGTTTTTT CASSDLGTGVEKLFF
TRBJ2-7 TRBV5-1 NA NA TGCGCCAGCAGCTTGACGGAGGCTCTCTCCTACGAGCAGTACTTC CASSLTEALSYEQYF
TRBJ2-7 TRBV4-3 NA TRBD2 TGCGCCAGCAGCCAAGATCCCGGGAGGGCCCACGAGCAGTACTTC CASSQDPGRAHEQYF
TRBJ2-7 TRBV18 NA NA TGTGCCAGCTCACCTTCTAGGACGGGAGTAGAAGAGCAGTACTTC CASSPSRTGVEEQYF
TRBJ2-7 TRBV29-1 NA TRBD1 TGCAGCGTTGAAGACCTGAGGGACAGGGGCTCCTACGAGCAGTACTTC CSVEDLRDRGSYEQYF
TRBJ2-5 TRBV7-8 NA NA TGTGCCAGCAGCTTTTCGGACCAAGAGACCCAGTACTTC CASSFSDQETQYF
TRBJ1-5 TRBV7-6 once TRBD1 TGTGCCAGCAGCTTAGGCCCACAGGGGGCAGGGCAGCCCCAGCATTTT CASSLGPQGAGQPQHF
TRBJ2-5 TRBV10-1 NA NA TGCGCCAGCAGTGACGGAGGGCGCGAAGAGACCCAGTACTTC CASSDGGREETQYF
TRBJ2-7 TRBV4-3 few NA TGCGCCAGCAGCCCGGGACTTCCTACCTACGAGCAGTACTTC CASSPGLPTYEQYF
TRBJ2-1 TRBV7-2 NA NA TGTGCCAGCAGCCCACCGGGACTGGCCTACAATGAGCAGTTCTTC CASSPPGLAYNEQFF
TRBJ1-1 TRBV6-1 NA NA TGTGCCAGCCGCTCGGAAGGGGCGCGAACTGAAGCTTTCTTT CASRSEGARTEAFF
TRBJ2-5 TRBV7-9 NA TRBD1 TGTGCCAGCAGCCGACAGGGGTGGGAGACCCAGTACTTC CASSRQGWETQYF
TRBJ1-2 TRBV18 NA NA TGTGCCAGCTCACCACGAAGAGGAGATGGCTACACCTTC CASSPRRGDGYTF
TRBJ2-7 TRBV19 NA NA TGTGCCAGTTCCGCATCCTACGAGCAGTACTTC CASSASYEQYF
TRBJ2-4 TRBV28 NA NA TGTGCCAGCAGTTTATCCGGACAGCTACTAGCCAAAAACATTCAGTACTTC CASSLSGQLLAKNIQYF
TRBJ2-5 TRBV9 NA NA TGTGCCAGCAGCGTAGGGACAGCCCAAGAGACCCAGTACTTC CASSVGTAQETQYF
TRBJ2-7 TRBV28 NA TRBD1 TGTGCCAGCAGCCCCGGGACAGGAGGTCCCGAGCAGTACTTC CASSPGTGGPEQYF
TRBJ2-1 TRBV2 NA TRBD2 TGTGCCAGCAGTGAAGGGACTAGCGGGAGCAATGAGCAGTTCTTC CASSEGTSGSNEQFF
TRBJ2-3 TRBV9 NA NA TGTGCCAGCAGCCCCACGGTTAACACAGATACGCAGTATTTT CASSPTVNTDTQYF
TRBJ1-1 TRBV6-1 NA NA TGTGCCAGCAGTGAAGTGAGAAGTCCCCTGCTTGAAAACACTGAAGCTTTCTTT CASSEVRSPLLENTEAFF